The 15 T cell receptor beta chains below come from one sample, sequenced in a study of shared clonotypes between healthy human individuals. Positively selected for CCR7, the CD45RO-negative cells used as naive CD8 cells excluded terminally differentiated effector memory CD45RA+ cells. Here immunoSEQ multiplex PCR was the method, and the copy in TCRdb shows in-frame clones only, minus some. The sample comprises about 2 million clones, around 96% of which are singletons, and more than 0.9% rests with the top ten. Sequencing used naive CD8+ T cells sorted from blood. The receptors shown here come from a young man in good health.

CDR3 nucleotides: TGTGCCAGCAGCTTGGGGGCAGGGGACTACGAGCAGTACTTC. Translated: CASSLGAGDYEQYF. V is TRBV5-5 and J is TRBJ2-7, with a weak D call TRBD1 (6 bases). Germline CDR1 is SGHKS and CDR2 is YYEKEE (reference sequence). V gave up 0 bases and J gave up 3 bases, with 10 bases separating them. This CDR3 comprises 14 residues.

The CDR3 region is CAGWDRAYEQYF. The CDR3 DNA follows: TGTGCCGGCTGGGACAGAGCCTACGAGCAGTACTTC. V usage is TRBV11-3 and J usage is TRBJ2-7; the match to TRBD1 covers 7 bases. The germline gives CDR1 SGHNT, CDR2 YENEEA. The V and J ends lost 11 bases and 2 bases, in that order; junction bases with no gene match: 6. The CDR3 consists of 12 residues.

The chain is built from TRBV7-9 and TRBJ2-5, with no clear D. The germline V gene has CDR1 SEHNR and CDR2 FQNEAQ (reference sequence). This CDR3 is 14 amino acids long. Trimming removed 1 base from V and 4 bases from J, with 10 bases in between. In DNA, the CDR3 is TGTGCCAGCAGCTTAGTTCACGTTGGAGAGACCCAGTACTTC. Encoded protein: CASSLVHVGETQYF.

Here the CDR3 DNA reads TGTGCCAGCAGTCCCGACTGGGATGAGCAGTTCTTC. Encoded protein: CASSPDWDEQFF. This chain joins TRBV6-6 and TRBJ2-1, with no clear D. The length of the CDR3 is 12 residues. Germline CDR1 reads MNHNY; CDR2 reads SVGAGI (reference sequence). With 5 bases removed from V and 8 bases from J, the gap between germline ends came to 10 bases.

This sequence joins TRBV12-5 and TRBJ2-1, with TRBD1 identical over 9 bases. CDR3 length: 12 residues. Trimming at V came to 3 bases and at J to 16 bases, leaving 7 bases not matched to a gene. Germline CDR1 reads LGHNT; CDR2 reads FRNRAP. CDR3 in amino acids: CASGFSGQGAFF. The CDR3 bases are TGTGCTAGTGGTTTCTCGGGACAGGGTGCATTCTTC.

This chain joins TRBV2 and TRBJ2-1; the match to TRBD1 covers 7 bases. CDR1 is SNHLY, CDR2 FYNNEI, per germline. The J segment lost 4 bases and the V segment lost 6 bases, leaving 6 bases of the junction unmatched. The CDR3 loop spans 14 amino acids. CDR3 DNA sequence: TGTGCCAGCAGGGAGGACAGGACTTACAATGAGCAGTTCTTC. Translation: CASREDRTYNEQFF.

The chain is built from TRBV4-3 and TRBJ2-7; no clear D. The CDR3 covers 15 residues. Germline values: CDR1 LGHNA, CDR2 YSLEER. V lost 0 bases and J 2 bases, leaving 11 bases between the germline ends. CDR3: CASSQDRPLTYEQYF. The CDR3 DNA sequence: TGCGCCAGCAGCCAAGATAGACCCCTTACCTACGAGCAGTACTTC.

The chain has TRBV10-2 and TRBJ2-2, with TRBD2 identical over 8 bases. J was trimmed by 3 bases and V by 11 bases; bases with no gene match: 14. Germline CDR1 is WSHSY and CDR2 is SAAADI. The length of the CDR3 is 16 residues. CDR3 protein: CAAEGGAGDDTGELFF. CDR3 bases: TGCGCCGCCGAGGGAGGAGCGGGGGATGACACCGGGGAGCTGTTTTTT.

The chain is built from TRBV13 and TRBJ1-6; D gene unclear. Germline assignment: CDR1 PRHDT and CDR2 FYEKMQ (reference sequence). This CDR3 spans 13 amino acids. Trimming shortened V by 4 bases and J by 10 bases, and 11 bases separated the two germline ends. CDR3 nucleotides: TGTGCCAGCAGCTCGGACCGTACGTCACCCCTCCACTTT. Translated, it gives CASSSDRTSPLHF. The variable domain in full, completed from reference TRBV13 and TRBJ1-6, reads AAGVIQSPRHLIKEKRETATLKCYPIPRHDTVYWYQQGPGQDPQFLISFYEKMQSDKGSIPDRFSAQQFSDYHSELNMSSLELGDSALYFCASSSDRTSPLHFGNGTRLTVT.

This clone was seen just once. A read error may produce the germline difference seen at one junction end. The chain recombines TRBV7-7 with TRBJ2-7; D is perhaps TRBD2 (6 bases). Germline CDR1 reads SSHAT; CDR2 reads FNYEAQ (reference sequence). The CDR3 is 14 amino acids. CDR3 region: CASSSRDSPFEQYF. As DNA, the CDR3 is TGTGCTAGCAGCTCCCGGGACTCCCCTTTCGAGCAGTACTTC.

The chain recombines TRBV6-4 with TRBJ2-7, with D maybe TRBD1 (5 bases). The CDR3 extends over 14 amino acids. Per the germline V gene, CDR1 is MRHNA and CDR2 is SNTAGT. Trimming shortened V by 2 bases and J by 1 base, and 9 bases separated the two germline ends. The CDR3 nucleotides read TGTGCCAGCAGTGACCTTGACAGTTCCTACGAGCAGTACTTC. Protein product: CASSDLDSSYEQYF.

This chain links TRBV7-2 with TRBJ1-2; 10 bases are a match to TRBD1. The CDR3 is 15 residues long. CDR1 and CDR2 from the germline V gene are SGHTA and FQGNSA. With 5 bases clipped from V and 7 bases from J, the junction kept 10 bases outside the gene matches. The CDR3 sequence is CASSIPTGGVPGYTF. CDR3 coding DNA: TGTGCCAGCAGCATCCCGACAGGGGGCGTCCCTGGCTACACCTTC.

CDR3 loop: CASSSPTSGVQFF. CDR3 bases: TGTGCCAGCAGTTCTCCTACTAGCGGGGTGCAGTTCTTC. V and J are TRBV6-5 and TRBJ2-1; 10 bases agree with TRBD2. The V gene's germline CDR1 is MNHEY and CDR2 SVGAGI. CDR3 size: 13 residues. J gave up 12 bases and V 4 bases, and 6 bases lay outside the gene matches.

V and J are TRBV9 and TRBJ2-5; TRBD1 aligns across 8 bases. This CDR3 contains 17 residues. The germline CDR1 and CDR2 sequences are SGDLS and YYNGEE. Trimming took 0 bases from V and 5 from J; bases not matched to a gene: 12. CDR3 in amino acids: CASSVEGTGIFSETQYF. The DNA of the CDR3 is TGTGCCAGCAGCGTAGAAGGGACAGGCATTTTCAGTGAGACCCAGTACTTC. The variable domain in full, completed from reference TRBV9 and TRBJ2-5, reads DSGVTQTPKHLITATGQRVTLRCSPRSGDLSVYWYQQSLDQGLQFLIQYYNGEERAKGNILERFSAQQFPDLHSELNLSSLELGDSALYFCASSVEGTGIFSETQYFGPGTRLLVL.

This CDR3 is CSVDDRAGEQFF. The DNA of the CDR3 is TGCAGCGTTGATGACAGGGCGGGTGAGCAGTTCTTC. The chain combines TRBV29-1 with TRBJ2-1; 7 bases are a match to TRBD1. V was clipped by 3 bases and J by 9 bases; unmatched bases: 5. The CDR3 spans 12 residues. The V gene's germline CDR1 is SQVTM and CDR2 ANQGSEA.